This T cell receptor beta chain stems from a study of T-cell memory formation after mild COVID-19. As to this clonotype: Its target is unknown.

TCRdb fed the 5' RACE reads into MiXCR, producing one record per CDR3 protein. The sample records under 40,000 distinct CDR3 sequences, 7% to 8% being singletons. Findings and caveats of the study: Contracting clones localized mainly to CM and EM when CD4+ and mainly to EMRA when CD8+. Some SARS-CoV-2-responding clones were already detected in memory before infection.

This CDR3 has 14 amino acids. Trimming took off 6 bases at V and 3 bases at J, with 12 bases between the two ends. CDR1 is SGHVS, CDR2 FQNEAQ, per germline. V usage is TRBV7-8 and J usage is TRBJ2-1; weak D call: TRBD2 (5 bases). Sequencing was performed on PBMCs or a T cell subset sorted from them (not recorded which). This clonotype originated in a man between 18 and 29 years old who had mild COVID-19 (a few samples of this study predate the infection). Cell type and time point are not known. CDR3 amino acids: CASRRSGDYNEQFF. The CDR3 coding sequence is TGTGCCAGCAGGCGGAGCGGTGACTACAATGAGCAGTTCTTC. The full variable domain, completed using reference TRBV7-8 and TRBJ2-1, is GAGVSQSPRYKVAKRGQDVALRCDPISGHVSLFWYQQALGQGPEFLTYFQNEAQLDKSGLPSDRFFAERPEGSVSTLKIQRTQQEDSAVYLCASRRSGDYNEQFFGPGTRLTVL.